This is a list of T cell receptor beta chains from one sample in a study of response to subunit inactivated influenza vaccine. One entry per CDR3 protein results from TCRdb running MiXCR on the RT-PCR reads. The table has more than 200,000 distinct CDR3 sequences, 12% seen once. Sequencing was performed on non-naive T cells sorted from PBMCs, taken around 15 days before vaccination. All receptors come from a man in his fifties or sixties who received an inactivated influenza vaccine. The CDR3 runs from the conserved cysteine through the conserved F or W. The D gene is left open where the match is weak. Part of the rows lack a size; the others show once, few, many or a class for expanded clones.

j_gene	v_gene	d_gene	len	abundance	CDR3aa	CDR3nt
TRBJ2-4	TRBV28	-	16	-	CASTKMTGVPKNIQYF	TGTGCCAGCACCAAGATGACAGGCGTTCCTAAAAACATTCAGTACTTC
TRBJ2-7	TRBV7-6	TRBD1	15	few	CASSLAGTGVYEQYF	TGTGCCAGCAGCTTAGCTGGGACAGGGGTGTACGAGCAGTACTTC
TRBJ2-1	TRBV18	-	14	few	CASSGDRNYNEQFF	TGTGCCAGCTCCGGGGACCGGAACTACAATGAGCAGTTCTTC
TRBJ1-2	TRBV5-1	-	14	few	CASSLEGGTAGYTF	TGCGCCAGCAGCTTGGAAGGGGGGACGGCTGGCTACACCTTC
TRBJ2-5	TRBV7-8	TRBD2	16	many	CASSPGGLAIQATQYF	TGTGCCAGCAGCCCAGGTGGACTAGCGATACAAGCGACCCAGTACTTC
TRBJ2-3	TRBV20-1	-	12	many	CSASSATHTQYF	TGCAGTGCTTCTAGCGCGACCCATACGCAGTATTTT
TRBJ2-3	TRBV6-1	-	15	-	CASSVISGFTDTQYF	TGTGCCAGCAGTGTCATTAGCGGCTTCACAGATACGCAGTATTTT
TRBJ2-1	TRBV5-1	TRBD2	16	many	CASSGTTSGSYNEQFF	TGCGCCAGCAGCGGGACGACTAGCGGATCCTACAATGAGCAGTTCTTC
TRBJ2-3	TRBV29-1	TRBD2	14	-	CSVGLAGGPDTQYF	TGCAGCGTGGGACTAGCGGGAGGGCCAGATACGCAGTATTTT
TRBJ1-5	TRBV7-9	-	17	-	CASSSSTETYSNQPQHF	TGTGCCAGCAGCTCATCGACAGAGACTTATAGCAATCAGCCCCAGCATTTT
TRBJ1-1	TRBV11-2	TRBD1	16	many	CASSAFADRVDTEAFF	TGTGCCAGCAGCGCTTTCGCGGACAGGGTGGACACTGAAGCTTTCTTT
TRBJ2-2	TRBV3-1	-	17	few	CALSPALFSQDTGELFF	TGTGCCCTCAGCCCCGCCCTTTTTAGCCAGGACACCGGGGAGCTGTTTTTT
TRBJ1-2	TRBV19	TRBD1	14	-	CASSIGTGDYGYTF	TGTGCCAGTAGTATTGGGACAGGAGATTATGGCTACACCTTC
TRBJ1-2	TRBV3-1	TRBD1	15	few	CASSQAATGSYGYTF	TGTGCCAGCAGCCAAGCAGCGACAGGGTCCTATGGCTACACCTTC
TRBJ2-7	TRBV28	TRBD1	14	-	CASSLRNRQGQRYF	TGTGCCAGCAGTTTGCGGAACCGACAGGGGCAGCGGTACTTC
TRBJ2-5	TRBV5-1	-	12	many	CASSLLAETQYF	TGCGCCAGCAGCTTGCTGGCAGAGACCCAGTACTTC
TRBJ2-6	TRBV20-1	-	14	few	CSASRESGANVLTF	TGCAGTGCTAGCAGGGAAAGCGGGGCCAACGTCCTGACTTTC
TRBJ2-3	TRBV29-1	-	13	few	CSVDVRVGDTQYF	TGCAGCGTTGACGTGAGGGTGGGGGATACGCAGTATTTT
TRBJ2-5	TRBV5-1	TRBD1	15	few	CASSRQGQGGETQYF	TGCGCCAGCAGCCGCCAGGGACAGGGAGGAGAGACCCAGTACTTC
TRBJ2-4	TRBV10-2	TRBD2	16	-	CASGTSGALAKNIQYF	TGCGCCAGCGGGACTAGCGGTGCCCTAGCCAAAAACATTCAGTACTTC
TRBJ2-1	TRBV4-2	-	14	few	CASSQESASNEQFF	TGTGCCAGCAGCCAGGAGAGCGCGAGCAATGAGCAGTTCTTC
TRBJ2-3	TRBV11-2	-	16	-	CASSLEAREFTDTQYF	TGTGCCAGCAGCTTAGAGGCCAGGGAATTCACAGATACGCAGTATTTT
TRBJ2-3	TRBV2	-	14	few	CASSGGRGTDTQYF	TGTGCCAGCAGTGGGGGCAGGGGCACAGATACGCAGTATTTT
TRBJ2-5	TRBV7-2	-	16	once	CASSLELVRYGETQYF	TGTGCCAGCAGCTTAGAACTGGTTCGGTACGGAGAGACCCAGTACTTC
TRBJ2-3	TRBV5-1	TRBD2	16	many	CASSPGPGGPTDTQYF	TGCGCCAGCAGCCCCGGCCCGGGAGGGCCTACAGATACGCAGTATTTT
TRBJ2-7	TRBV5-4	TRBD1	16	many	CASSRRTGLFAYEQYF	TGTGCCAGCAGCCGCCGGACAGGACTCTTCGCCTACGAGCAGTACTTC
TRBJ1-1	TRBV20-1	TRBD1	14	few	CSALNRGRSTEAFF	TGCAGTGCTTTAAACAGGGGCCGTAGTACTGAAGCTTTCTTT
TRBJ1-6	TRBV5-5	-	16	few	CASSPGGNLNNSPLHF	TGTGCCAGCAGCCCCGGCGGCAATTTAAATAATTCACCCCTCCACTTT
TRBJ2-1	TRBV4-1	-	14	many	CASSQDSGNLEQFF	TGCGCCAGCAGCCAAGATTCCGGGAATCTCGAGCAGTTCTTC
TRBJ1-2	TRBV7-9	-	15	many	CASSLGVAGSLGYTF	TGTGCCAGCAGCTTAGGCGTGGCAGGGTCCCTTGGCTACACCTTC
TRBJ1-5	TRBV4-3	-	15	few	CASSQDVLNRAPQHF	TGCGCCAGCAGCCAAGATGTGCTGAACAGGGCGCCCCAGCATTTT
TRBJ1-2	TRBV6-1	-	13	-	CASSPPGVYGYTF	TGTGCCAGCAGCCCCCCGGGGGTCTATGGCTACACCTTC
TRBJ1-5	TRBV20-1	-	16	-	CSAREPPDGFNQPQHF	TGCAGTGCTAGAGAACCACCGGACGGCTTCAATCAGCCCCAGCATTTT
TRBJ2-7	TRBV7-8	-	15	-	CASSYEETTHYEQYF	TGTGCCAGCAGCTATGAAGAGACTACTCACTACGAGCAGTACTTC
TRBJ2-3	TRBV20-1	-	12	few	CSADRPPDTQYF	TGCAGTGCCGACAGACCCCCCGATACGCAGTATTTT
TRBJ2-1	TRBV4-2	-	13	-	CASSQDKVTEQFF	TGTGCCAGCAGCCAAGATAAGGTAACTGAGCAGTTCTTC
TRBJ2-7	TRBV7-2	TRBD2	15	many	CASSLDGTRGGEQYF	TGTGCCAGCAGCTTAGATGGGACTAGGGGAGGGGAGCAGTACTTC
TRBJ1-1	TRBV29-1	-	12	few	CSVETQATQAFF	TGCAGCGTTGAAACGCAGGCAACCCAAGCTTTCTTT
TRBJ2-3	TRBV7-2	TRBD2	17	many	CASSLAHGRTLTDTQYF	TGTGCCAGCAGCTTAGCGCACGGGAGGACCCTCACAGATACGCAGTATTTT
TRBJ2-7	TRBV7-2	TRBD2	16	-	CASSLNPASGGYEQYF	TGTGCCAGCAGCTTAAATCCAGCTAGCGGGGGCTACGAGCAGTACTTC
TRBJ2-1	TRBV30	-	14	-	CAWRRVGSWDEQFF	TGTGCCTGGAGGCGTGTCGGGAGTTGGGATGAGCAGTTCTTC
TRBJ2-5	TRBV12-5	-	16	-	CASGLVVGSSQETQYF	TGTGCTAGTGGTTTGGTAGTGGGCAGCTCTCAAGAGACCCAGTACTTC
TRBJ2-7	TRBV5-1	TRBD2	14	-	CASSLGLADYEQYF	TGCGCCAGCAGCTTGGGACTAGCGGACTACGAGCAGTACTTC
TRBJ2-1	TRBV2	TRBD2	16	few	CASSPGTSGRDNEQFF	TGTGCCAGCAGCCCCGGGACTAGCGGGCGGGACAATGAGCAGTTCTTC
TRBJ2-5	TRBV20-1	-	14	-	CSASPQPFQETQYF	TGCAGTGCTAGTCCTCAGCCCTTCCAAGAGACCCAGTACTTC
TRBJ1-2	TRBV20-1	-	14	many	CSARDGQINYGYTF	TGCAGTGCTAGAGATGGACAGATCAACTATGGCTACACCTTC
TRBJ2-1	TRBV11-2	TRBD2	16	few	CASSLDRDYYYNEQFF	TGTGCCAGCAGCTTAGATCGGGACTACTACTACAATGAGCAGTTCTTC
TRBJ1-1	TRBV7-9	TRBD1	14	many	CASSNFQGAVEAFF	TGTGCCAGCAGCAACTTTCAGGGGGCGGTTGAAGCTTTCTTT